One T cell receptor (beta chain) is described in this entry. What it recognizes is unknown. Germline CDR1 SGHRS, CDR2 YFSETQ. Trimming pared 4 bases from V and 4 bases from J, leaving 11 bases between. CDR3 size: 14 residues. Each CDR3 protein is one row after TCRdb ran MiXCR on the 5' RACE reads. The data hold about 38,000 distinct CDR3 sequences, with about 7% observed a single time. These data come from a study of neurological immune-mediated disorders. General study findings and limits: Patients with HTLV-1-associated myelopathy had the highest level of TCR clonal expansion, whereas patients with multiple sclerosis had the lowest level, falling beneath the level found in healthy controls.

Sequencing was performed on CD4+ T cells from blood. The V and J genes are TRBV5-1 and TRBJ1-4; D is unresolved. The source is a man aged 50 to 60 in good health. CDR3 nucleotides: TGCGCCAGCAGCCCGGACGGCTATAATGAAAAACTGTTTTTT. Its protein is CASSPDGYNEKLFF. Drawing the rest from reference TRBV5-1 and TRBJ1-4, the complete variable domain is KAGVTQTPRYLIKTRGQQVTLSCSPISGHRSVSWYQQTPGQGLQFLFEYFSETQRNKGNFPGRFSGRQFSNSRSEMNVSTLELGDSALYLCASSPDGYNEKLFFGSGTQLSVL.